This passage covers 8 T cell receptor beta chains from one sample sequenced in a study of graft-versus-host responses after intestinal transplantation. These receptors have no known antigen. The method was immunoSEQ multiplex PCR; TCRdb's version includes in-frame clones alone and lacks a portion of them. This table holds 30,000 or so clones, about four fifths found once. The sample was unstimulated CD8+ T cells sorted from spleen or lymph node cells, taken before intestinal transplant. These receptor sequences come from a human donor who received an intestinal transplant.

The chain couples TRBV5-8 to TRBJ2-3; 7 positions agree with TRBD2. The CDR3 spans 13 residues. Germline V gene data show CDR1 as SGHTS and CDR2 as YDEGEE. Losses at the gene ends were 0 bases for V and 6 bases for J; bases not matched to a gene: 1. The CDR3 region has the DNA TGTGCCAGCAGCTTGGGGGAGGGGGATACGCAGTATTTT. Translating gives CASSLGEGDTQYF.

The chain joins TRBV28 to TRBJ2-7, with D possibly TRBD1 on 5 matching bases. Germline CDR1 is MDHEN and CDR2 is SYDVKM. This CDR3 is built from 15 residues. V shed 4 bases and J shed 5 bases, with 18 bases lying between them. CDR3 DNA sequence: TGTGCCAGCAGTTCCCAAACCGCAGGGTGGCACGAGCAGTACTTC. It yields the protein CASSSQTAGWHEQYF.

The chain links TRBV10-3 to TRBJ2-7, with D unresolved. The CDR3 loop spans 12 amino acids. Between the trimmed V and J ends, which lost 4 bases and 3 bases, there was a span of 7 bases. The germline V gene has CDR1 ENHRY and CDR2 SYGVKD. This chain's CDR3 is CAISGLGYEQYF. The CDR3 DNA is TGTGCCATCAGTGGACTGGGCTACGAGCAGTACTTC.

This clone was detected once. This rearrangement joins TRBV4-1 to TRBJ2-7; D uncertain. This CDR3 region has 15 residues. The germline V and J ends were trimmed by 1 base and 0 bases, with 10 bases remaining between them. Germline V gene lookup returns CDR1 MGHRA and CDR2 YSYEKL. Written as DNA, the CDR3 is TGCGCCAGCAGCCAAGGACCCCGCGGCTCCTACGAGCAGTACTTC. Translation gives CASSQGPRGSYEQYF.

This clone was detected a few times. The chain joins TRBV27 to TRBJ2-7; 9 bases map to TRBD1. The CDR3 has 15 residues. From germline, CDR1 is MNHEY and CDR2 SMNVEV (reference sequence). V dropped 2 bases and J dropped 0; count of bases not matched to a gene: 2. CDR3 DNA: TGTGCCAGCAGTTTAGGGACAGGGTTCTCCTACGAGCAGTACTTC. As protein: CASSLGTGFSYEQYF.

This clone showed up just a few times. This chain uses TRBV4-3 with TRBJ2-1, with 7 bases aligning to TRBD2. The J segment lost 2 bases and the V segment lost 0 bases, leaving 1 base of the junction unmatched. This CDR3 has 15 amino acids. Germline V CDR1 and CDR2: LGHNA, YSLEER. CDR3 coding DNA: TGCGCCAGCAGCCAAGAAGCGGGGACCTACAATGAGCAGTTCTTC. This translates into CASSQEAGTYNEQFF.

The J gene is TRBJ2-7, the V gene TRBV6-1; 9 bases align to TRBD1. The V and J ends lost 6 bases and 3 bases, in that order; junction bases with no gene match: 6. The CDR3 spans 14 residues. In germline, CDR1 is MNHNS, CDR2 SASEGT. The CDR3: CASRFWTGDYEQYF. For the CDR3, the DNA is TGTGCCAGCAGATTTTGGACAGGGGACTACGAGCAGTACTTC.

This chain connects TRBV10-3 to TRBJ2-2, with 7 bases identical to TRBD2. This CDR3 is 17 amino acids long. With 2 bases clipped from V and 3 bases from J, the junction kept 9 bases outside the gene matches. CDR1 is ENHRY and CDR2 is SYGVKD in the germline V gene. The CDR3 protein is CAISERATSRHTGELFF. CDR3 in DNA: TGTGCCATCAGTGAGCGGGCGACTAGCCGACACACCGGGGAGCTGTTTTTT.